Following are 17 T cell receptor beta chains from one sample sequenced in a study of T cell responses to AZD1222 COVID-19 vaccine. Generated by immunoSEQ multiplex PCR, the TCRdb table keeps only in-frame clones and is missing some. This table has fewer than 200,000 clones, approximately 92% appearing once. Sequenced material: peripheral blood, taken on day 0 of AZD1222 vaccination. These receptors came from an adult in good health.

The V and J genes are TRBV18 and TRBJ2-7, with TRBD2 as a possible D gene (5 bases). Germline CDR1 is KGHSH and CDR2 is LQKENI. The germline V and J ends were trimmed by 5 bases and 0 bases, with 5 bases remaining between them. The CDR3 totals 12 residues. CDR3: CASSGSSYEQYF. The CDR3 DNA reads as TGTGCCAGCTCAGGGAGCTCCTACGAGCAGTACTTC. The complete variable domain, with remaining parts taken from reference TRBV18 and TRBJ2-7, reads NAGVMQNPRHLVRRRGQEARLRCSPMKGHSHVYWYRQLPEEGLKFMVYLQKENIIDESGMPKERFSAEFPKEGPSILRIQQVVRGDSAAYFCASSGSSYEQYFGPGTRLTVT.

CDR3 residues: CASSQLTGEPQHF. DNA of the CDR3: TGTGCCAGCAGCCAATTGACAGGTGAGCCCCAGCATTTT. The V and J genes are TRBV7-2 and TRBJ1-5; possibly TRBD1 for D (6 bases). In germline, CDR1 is SGHTA, CDR2 FQGNSA. V was cut by 5 bases and J by 8 bases, with 13 bases left in between. The CDR3 covers 13 residues.

The CDR3 loop reads CASSSQVDYGYTF. The CDR3 DNA sequence: TGTGCCAGCAGTTCGCAGGTCGACTATGGCTACACCTTC. The rearrangement uses TRBV6-5 and TRBJ1-2; D unresolved. The germline V gene encodes CDR1 MNHEY and CDR2 SVGAGI. Trimming removed 4 bases at V and 3 bases at J, with 9 bases between. The CDR3 is 13 amino acids.

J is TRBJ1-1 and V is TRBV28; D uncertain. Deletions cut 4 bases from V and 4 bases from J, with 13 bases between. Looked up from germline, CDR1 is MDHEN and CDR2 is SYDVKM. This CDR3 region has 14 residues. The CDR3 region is CASSYPGSVTEAFF. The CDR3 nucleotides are TGTGCCAGCAGTTATCCGGGGTCTGTCACTGAAGCTTTCTTT.

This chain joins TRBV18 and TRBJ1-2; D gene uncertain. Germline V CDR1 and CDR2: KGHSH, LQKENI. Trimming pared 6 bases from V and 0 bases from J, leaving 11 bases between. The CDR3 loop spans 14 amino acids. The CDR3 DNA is TGTGCCAGCTCGCCGGGCCGACCTAACTATGGCTACACCTTC. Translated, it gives CASSPGRPNYGYTF.

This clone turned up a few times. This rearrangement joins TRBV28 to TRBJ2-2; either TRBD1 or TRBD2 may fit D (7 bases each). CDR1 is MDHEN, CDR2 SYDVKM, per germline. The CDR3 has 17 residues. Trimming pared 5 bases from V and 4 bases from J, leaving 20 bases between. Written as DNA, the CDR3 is TGTGCCAGCAGTCTATCAGGGAGGGGGCTGAGCACCGGGGAGCTGTTTTTT. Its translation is CASSLSGRGLSTGELFF.

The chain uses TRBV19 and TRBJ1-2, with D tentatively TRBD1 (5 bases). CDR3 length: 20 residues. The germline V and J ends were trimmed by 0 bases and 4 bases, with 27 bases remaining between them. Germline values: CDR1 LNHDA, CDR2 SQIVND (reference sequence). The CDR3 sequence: CASSIDRVGTGSRIAYGYTF. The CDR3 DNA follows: TGTGCCAGTAGTATAGATCGGGTCGGGACGGGATCAAGAATTGCCTATGGCTACACCTTC.

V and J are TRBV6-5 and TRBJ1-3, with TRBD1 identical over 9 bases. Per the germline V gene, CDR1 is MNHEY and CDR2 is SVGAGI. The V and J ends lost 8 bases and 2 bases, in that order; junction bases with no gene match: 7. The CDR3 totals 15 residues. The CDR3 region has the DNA TGTGCCAGCGAAGTACAGGGGGCGGCTGGAAACACCATATATTTT. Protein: CASEVQGAAGNTIYF.

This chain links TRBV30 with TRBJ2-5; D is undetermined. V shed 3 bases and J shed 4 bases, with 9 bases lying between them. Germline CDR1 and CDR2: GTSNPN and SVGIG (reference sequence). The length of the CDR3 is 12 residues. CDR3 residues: CAWRDLGETQYF. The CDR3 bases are TGTGCCTGGAGGGATCTCGGAGAGACCCAGTACTTC.

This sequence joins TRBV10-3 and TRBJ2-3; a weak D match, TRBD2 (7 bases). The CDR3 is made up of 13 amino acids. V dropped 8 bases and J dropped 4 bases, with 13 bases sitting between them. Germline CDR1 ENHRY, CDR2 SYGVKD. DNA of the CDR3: TGTGCCATCGGGGGGGGCGGCTCAGATACGCAGTATTTT. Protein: CAIGGGGSDTQYF.

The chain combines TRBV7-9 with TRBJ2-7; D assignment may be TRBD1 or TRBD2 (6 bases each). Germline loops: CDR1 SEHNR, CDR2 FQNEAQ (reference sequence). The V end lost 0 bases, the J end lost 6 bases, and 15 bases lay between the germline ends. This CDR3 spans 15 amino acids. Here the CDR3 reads CASSLAPGALSEQYF. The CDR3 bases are TGTGCCAGCAGCTTAGCTCCGGGGGCTCTAAGCGAGCAGTACTTC.

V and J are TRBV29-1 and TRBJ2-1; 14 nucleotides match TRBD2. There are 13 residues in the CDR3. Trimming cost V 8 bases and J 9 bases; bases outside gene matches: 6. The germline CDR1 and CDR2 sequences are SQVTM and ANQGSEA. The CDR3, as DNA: TGCAGCTCCGGGACTAGCGGGGGTGGTGAGCAGTTCTTC. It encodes CSSGTSGGGEQFF.

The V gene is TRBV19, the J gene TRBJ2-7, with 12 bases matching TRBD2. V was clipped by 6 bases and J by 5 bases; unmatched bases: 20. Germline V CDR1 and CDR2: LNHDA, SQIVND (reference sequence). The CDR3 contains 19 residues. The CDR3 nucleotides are TGTGCCAGTAGGGGATTAACCGGGACTAGCGGGTCCAAGGGCCACGAGCAGTACTTC. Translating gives CASRGLTGTSGSKGHEQYF.

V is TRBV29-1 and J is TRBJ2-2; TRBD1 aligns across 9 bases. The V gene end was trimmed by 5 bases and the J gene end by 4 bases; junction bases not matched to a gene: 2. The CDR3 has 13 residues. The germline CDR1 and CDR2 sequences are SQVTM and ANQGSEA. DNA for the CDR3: TGCAGCGTTTGGACAGGGGCCACCGGGGAGCTGTTTTTT. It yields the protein CSVWTGATGELFF.

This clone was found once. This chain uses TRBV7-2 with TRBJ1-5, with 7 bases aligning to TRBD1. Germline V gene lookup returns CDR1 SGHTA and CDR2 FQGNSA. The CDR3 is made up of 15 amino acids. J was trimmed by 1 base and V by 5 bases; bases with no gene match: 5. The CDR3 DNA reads TGTGCCAGCAGCCAAACAGGGGAGAGCAATCAGCCCCAGCATTTT. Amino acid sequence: CASSQTGESNQPQHF.

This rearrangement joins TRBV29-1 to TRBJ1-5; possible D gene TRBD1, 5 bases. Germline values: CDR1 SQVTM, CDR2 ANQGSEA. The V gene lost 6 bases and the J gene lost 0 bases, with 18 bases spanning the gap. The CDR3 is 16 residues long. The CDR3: CSVLVRGPNSNQPQHF. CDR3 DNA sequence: TGCAGCGTACTCGTTAGGGGTCCCAATAGCAATCAGCCCCAGCATTTT.

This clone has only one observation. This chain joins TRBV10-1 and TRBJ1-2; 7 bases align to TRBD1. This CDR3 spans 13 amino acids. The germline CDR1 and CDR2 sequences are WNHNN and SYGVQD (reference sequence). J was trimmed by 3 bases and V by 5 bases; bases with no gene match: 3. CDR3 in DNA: TGCGCCAGCAGTCCGGGACAGTACTATGGCTACACCTTC. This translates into CASSPGQYYGYTF.